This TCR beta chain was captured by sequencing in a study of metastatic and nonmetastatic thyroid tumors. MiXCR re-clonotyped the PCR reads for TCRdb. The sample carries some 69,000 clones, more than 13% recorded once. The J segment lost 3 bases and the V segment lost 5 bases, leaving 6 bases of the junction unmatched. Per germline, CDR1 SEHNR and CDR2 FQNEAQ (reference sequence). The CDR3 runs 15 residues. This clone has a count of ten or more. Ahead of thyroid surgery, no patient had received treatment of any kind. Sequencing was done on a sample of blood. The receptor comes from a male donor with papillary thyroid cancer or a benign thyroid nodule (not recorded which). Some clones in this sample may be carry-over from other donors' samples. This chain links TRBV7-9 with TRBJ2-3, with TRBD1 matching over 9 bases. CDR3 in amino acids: CASSRGTGITDTQYF. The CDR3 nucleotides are TGTGCCAGCAGCCGGGGGACAGGGATTACAGATACGCAGTATTTT.